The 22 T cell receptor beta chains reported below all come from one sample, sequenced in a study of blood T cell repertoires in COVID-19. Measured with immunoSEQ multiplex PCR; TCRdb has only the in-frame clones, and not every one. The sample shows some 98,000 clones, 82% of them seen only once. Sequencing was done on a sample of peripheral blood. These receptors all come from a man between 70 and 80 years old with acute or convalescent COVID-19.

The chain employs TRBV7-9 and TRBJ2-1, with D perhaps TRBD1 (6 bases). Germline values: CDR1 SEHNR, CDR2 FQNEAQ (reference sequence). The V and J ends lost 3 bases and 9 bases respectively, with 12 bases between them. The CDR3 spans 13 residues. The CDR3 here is CASSLYEGVEQFF. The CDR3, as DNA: TGTGCCAGCAGCTTGTATGAGGGGGTTGAGCAGTTCTTC.

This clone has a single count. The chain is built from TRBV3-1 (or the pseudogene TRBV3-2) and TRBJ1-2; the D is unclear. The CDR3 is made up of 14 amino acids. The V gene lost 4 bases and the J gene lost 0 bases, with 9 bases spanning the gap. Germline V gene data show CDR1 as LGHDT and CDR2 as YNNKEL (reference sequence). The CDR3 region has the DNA TGTGCCAGCAGCCGGCAGTCCGCTAACTATGGCTACACCTTC. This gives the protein CASSRQSANYGYTF.

The CDR3 DNA sequence: TGTGCCAGTAGCCCCCGGTCGCCTGGAAACACCATATATTTT. Its translation: CASSPRSPGNTIYF. The rearrangement uses TRBV19 and TRBJ1-3; D is unresolved. CDR1 is LNHDA and CDR2 is SQIVND in the germline V gene (reference sequence). The germline V and J ends were trimmed by 6 bases and 2 bases, with 11 bases remaining between them. This CDR3 region has 14 residues.

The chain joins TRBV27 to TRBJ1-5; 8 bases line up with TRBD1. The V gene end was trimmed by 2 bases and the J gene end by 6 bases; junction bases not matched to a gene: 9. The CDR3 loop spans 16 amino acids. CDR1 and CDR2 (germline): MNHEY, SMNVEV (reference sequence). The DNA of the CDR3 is TGTGCCAGCAGTTTAACGGCGACAGGGGTAGCTCAGCCCCAGCATTTT. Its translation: CASSLTATGVAQPQHF.

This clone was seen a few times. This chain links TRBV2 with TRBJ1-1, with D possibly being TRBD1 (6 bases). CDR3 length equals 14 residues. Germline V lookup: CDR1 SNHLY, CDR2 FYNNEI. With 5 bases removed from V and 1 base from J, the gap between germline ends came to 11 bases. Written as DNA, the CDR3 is TGTGCCAGCAGTCCATACAGGGAGAACACTGAAGCTTTCTTT. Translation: CASSPYRENTEAFF.

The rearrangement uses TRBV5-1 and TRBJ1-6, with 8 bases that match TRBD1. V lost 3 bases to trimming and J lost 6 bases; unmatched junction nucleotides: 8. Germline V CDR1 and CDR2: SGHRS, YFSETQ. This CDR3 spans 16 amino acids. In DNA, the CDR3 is TGCGCCAGCAGCTCCGACAGGGGAATAGGTAATTCACCCCTCCACTTT. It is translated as CASSSDRGIGNSPLHF.

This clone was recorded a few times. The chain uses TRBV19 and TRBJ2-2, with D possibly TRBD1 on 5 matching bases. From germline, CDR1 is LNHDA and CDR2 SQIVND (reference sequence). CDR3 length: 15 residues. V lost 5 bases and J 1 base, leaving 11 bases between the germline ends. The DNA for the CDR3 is TGTGCCAGTAGTCCTATCGACAGGAACACCGGGGAGCTGTTTTTT. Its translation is CASSPIDRNTGELFF.

DNA for the CDR3: TGTGCCAGCAGCGAACAGGGACCCGGGGAGCTGTTTTTT. Translating it yields CASSEQGPGELFF. This chain connects TRBV7-3 to TRBJ2-2; maybe TRBD1 (6 bases). V lost 5 bases, J lost 6 bases, and 10 bases lay in between. The CDR3 spans 13 residues. The germline V gene encodes CDR1 SGHTA and CDR2 FQGTGA.

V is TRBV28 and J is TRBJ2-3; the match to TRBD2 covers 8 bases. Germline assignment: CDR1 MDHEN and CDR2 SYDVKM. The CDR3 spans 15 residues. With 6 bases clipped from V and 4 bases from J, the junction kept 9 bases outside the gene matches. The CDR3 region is CASRGSGSMSDTQYF. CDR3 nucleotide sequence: TGTGCCAGCAGAGGCAGCGGGAGTATGTCAGATACGCAGTATTTT.

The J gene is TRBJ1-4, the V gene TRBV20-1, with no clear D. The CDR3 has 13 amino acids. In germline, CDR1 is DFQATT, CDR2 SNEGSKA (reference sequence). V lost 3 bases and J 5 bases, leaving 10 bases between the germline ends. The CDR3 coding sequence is TGCAGTGCTAGTCTAACCAGGAATGAAAAACTGTTTTTT. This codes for CSASLTRNEKLFF.

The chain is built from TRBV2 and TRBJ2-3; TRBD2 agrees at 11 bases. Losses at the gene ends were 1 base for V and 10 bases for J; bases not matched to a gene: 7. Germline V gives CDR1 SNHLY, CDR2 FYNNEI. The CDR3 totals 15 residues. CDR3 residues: CASSEVSGRALAQYF. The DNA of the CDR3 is TGTGCCAGCAGTGAAGTTAGCGGGAGGGCCTTAGCGCAGTATTTT.

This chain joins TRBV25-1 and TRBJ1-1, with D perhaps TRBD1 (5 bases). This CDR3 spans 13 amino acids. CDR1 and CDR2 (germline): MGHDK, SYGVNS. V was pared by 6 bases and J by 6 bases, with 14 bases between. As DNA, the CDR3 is TGTGCCAGCAGGGGGATCAGGGAATCTGAAGCTTTCTTT. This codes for CASRGIRESEAFF.

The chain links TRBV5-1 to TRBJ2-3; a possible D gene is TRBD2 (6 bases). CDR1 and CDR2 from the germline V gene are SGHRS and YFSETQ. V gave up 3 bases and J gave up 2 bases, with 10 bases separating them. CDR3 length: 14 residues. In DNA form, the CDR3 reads TGCGCCAGCAGCTGGGGACTCGACACAGATACGCAGTATTTT. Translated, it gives CASSWGLDTDTQYF.

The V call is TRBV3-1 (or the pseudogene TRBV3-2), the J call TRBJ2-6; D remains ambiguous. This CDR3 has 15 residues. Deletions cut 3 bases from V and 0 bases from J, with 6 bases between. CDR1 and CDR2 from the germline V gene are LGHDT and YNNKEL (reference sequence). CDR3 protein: CASSHQYSGANVLTF. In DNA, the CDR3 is TGTGCCAGCAGCCATCAGTACTCTGGGGCCAACGTCCTGACTTTC.

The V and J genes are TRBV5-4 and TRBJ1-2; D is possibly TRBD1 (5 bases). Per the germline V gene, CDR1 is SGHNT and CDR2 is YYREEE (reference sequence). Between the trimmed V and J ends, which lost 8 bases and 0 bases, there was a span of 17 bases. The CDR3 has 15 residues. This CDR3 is CASYEKGLTNYGYTF. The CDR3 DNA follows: TGTGCCAGTTACGAAAAGGGGTTGACTAACTATGGCTACACCTTC.

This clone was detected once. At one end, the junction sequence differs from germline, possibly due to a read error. CDR3 in DNA: TGTGCCAGCAGCGTGGACAGGGGTGGACTTCGGGCATTC. It is translated as CASSVDRGGLRAF. The chain carries TRBV9 and TRBJ2-7; 9 nucleotides line up with TRBD1. This CDR3 is built from 13 residues. Germline V gives CDR1 SGDLS, CDR2 YYNGEE.

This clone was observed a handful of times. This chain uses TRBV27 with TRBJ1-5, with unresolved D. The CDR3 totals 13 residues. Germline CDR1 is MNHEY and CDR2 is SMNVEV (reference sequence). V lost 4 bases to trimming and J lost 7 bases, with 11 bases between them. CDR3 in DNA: TGTGCCAGCAGTTCAAGCCCGAGGCAGCCCCAGCATTTT. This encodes CASSSSPRQPQHF.

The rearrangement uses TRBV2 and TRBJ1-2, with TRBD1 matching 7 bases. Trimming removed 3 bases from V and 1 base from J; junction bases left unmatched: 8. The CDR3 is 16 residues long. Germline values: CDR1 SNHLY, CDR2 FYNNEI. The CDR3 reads CASSDLTGKINYGYTF. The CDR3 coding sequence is TGTGCCAGCAGTGACCTGACAGGGAAAATTAACTATGGCTACACCTTC.

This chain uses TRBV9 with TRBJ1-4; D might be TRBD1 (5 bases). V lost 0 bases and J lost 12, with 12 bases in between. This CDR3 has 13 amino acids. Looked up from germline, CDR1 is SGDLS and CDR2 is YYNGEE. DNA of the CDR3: TGTGCCAGCAGCGTAGCCGCGGGGGGGGAACTGTTTTTT. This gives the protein CASSVAAGGELFF.

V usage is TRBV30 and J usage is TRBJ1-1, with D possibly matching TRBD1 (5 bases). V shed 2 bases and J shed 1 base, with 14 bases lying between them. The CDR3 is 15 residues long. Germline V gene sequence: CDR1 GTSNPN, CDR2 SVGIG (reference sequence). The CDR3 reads CAWSNLGQSNTEAFF. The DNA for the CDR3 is TGTGCCTGGAGTAATCTGGGGCAGTCGAACACTGAAGCTTTCTTT. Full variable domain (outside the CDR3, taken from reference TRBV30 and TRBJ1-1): SQTIHQWPATLVQPVGSPLSLECTVEGTSNPNLYWYRQAAGRGLQLLFYSVGIGQISSEVPQNLSASRPQDRQFILSSKKLLLSDSGFYLCAWSNLGQSNTEAFFGQGTRLTVV.

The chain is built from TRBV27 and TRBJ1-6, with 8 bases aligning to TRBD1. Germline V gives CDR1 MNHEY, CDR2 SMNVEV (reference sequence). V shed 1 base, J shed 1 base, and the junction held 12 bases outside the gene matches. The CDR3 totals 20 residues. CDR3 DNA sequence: TGTGCCAGCAGTTTATATCGAGTCTCCCGGGACAGGTCCTATAATTCACCCCTCCACTTT. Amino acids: CASSLYRVSRDRSYNSPLHF.

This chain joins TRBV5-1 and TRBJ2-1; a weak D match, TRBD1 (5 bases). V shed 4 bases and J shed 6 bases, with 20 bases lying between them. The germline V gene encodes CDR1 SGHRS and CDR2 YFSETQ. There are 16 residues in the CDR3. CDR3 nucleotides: TGCGCCAGCAGCCTAGACAGTCCCCGGACGGCCAATGAGCAGTTCTTC. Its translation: CASSLDSPRTANEQFF.